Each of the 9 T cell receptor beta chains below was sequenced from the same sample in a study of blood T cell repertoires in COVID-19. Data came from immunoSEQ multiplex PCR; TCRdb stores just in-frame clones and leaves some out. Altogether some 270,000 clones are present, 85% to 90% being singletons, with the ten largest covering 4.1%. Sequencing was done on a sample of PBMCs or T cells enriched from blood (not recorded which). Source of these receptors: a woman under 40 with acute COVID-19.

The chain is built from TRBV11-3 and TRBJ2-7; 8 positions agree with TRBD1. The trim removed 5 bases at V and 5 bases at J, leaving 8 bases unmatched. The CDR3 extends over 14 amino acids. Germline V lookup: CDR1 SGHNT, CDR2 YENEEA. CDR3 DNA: TGTGCCAGCAGCCCTCAGACAGGGGTGCACGAGCAGTACTTC. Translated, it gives CASSPQTGVHEQYF.

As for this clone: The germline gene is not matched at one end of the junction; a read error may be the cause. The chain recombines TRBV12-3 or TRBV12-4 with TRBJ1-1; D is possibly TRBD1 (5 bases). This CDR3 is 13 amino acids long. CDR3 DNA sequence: TGTGCCAGCTGTTTGGGGGGGAACACTGAAGCTTTCTTT. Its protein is CASCLGGNTEAFF.

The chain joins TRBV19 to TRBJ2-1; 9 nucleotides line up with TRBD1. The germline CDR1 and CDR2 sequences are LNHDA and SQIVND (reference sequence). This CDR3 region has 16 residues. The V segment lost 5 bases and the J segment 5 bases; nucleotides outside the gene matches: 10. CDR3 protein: CASSVSYRGLHNEQFF. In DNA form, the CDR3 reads TGTGCCAGTAGTGTAAGTTACAGGGGGCTGCACAATGAGCAGTTCTTC.

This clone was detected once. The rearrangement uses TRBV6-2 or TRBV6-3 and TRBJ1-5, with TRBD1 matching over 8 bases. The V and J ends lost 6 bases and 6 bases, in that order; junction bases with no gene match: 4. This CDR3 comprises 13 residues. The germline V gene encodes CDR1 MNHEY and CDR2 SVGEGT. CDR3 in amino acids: CASSLTGGQPQHF. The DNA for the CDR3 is TGTGCCAGCAGCCTCACAGGGGGTCAGCCCCAGCATTTT.

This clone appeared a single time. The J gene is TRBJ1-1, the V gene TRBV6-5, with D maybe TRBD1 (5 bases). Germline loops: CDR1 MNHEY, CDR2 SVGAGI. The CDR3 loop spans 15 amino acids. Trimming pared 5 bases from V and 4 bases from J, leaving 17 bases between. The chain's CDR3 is CASSPRGVGITEAFF. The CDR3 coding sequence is TGTGCCAGCAGTCCCCGGGGGGTGGGGATCACTGAAGCTTTCTTT.

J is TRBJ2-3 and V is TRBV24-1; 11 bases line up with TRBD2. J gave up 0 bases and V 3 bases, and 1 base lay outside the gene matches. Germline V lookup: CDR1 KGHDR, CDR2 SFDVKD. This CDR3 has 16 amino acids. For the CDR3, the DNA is TGTGCCACCAGTGATCCTAGCGGGAGGAGCACAGATACGCAGTATTTT. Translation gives CATSDPSGRSTDTQYF.

CDR3 DNA: TGCGCCAGCAGCCAACCGGCGGGACTTAGCTCCTACAATGAGCAGTTCTTC. Translation gives CASSQPAGLSSYNEQFF. J is TRBJ2-1 and V is TRBV4-3; TRBD2 is a possible D gene (6 bases). Germline loops: CDR1 LGHNA, CDR2 YSLEER. CDR3 size: 17 residues. Trimming took off 2 bases at V and 0 bases at J, with 14 bases between the two ends.

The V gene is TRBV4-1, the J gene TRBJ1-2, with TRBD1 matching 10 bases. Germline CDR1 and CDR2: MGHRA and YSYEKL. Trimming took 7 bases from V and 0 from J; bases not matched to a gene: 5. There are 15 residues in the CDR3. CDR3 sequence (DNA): TGCGCCAGCAAGGGGACAGGGGCGTCTAACTATGGCTACACCTTC. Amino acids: CASKGTGASNYGYTF.

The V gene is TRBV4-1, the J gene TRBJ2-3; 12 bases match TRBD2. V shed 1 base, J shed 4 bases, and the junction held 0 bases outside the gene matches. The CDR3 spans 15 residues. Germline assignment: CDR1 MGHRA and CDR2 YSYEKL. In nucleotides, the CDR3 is TGCGCCAGCAGCCAAGGACTAGCGGGAGCAGATACGCAGTATTTT. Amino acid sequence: CASSQGLAGADTQYF.